The entry that follows covers one TCR beta chain sequence. This clonotype showed up many times. Its antigen is currently not known. No base quality information exists; no much larger clone differs at one position. The TCR beta CDR3 regions were amplified from the RNA transcripts. For the first round of RT-PCR on the TCR CDR3, the HTBI primer set was used together with the Qiagen OneStep RT-PCR kit. The libraries were constructed in a second round of multiplex PCR and then size-selected and purified. The libraries were sequenced on an Illumina HiSeq2000 using paired-end 100 bp reads. As for the authors' bioinformatics: SOAPnuke was used to process the raw data, removing reads that contained adapters or uncalled bases, had a mean Phred below 15, or lacked an exact match to the constant primer or identifier. High-quality paired reads were merged with COPE v1.2.5, and unique nucleotide sequences were defined as clonotypes. Clonotypes were aligned to IMGT TRBV, TRBD and TRBJ reference segments using MiTCR v1.1. The analysis included only V-J combinations with a frequency above 0.0001, which together covered around 99% of the repertoires. The TCS score was defined as the ratio of F50 (clonal expansion) to E x V (chaos), calculated using BLOSUM62-based TCRdist between CDR3 peptides within each V-J. Welch's t-statistics and random forest reduced several hundred V-J features to 10 to 15, which were used in a naive Bayes classifier (R e1071). TCRdb applied fastp at Q25 and MiXCR to the public reads, then kept only in-frame beta chains. Every CDR3 protein is listed once, alongside the most common genes and DNA of its rows. The V and J calls, along with clone size, are taken from TCRdb and not from the paper's own processing. The sample table records more than 350,000 distinct CDR3 sequences; roughly 15% of these occur just once. Clones ranked in the top ten supply 20% of the sample.

The data stem from a study of T cells in Graves' hyperthyroidism and ophthalmopathy (dated by TCRdb to between 2018 and 2021). As for the study more broadly: Peripheral blood was collected at initial diagnosis, before any treatment. TCR Vbeta CDR3 sequencing of 130 to 150 peripheral blood samples (43 ophthalmopathy, 75 hyperthyroidism and some 17 progressor patients) is reported in the paper. An independent validation cohort of around 19 hyperthyroidism patients and 17 patients who later progressed to ophthalmopathy tested prospective prediction of ophthalmopathy. In over five Graves' hyperthyroidism patients, the study also compared T-cell repertoires from thyroid tissue with T-cell repertoires from blood. A discovery cohort of roughly 100 patients, approximately 44 with Graves' ophthalmopathy and about 58 with stable Graves' hyperthyroidism, was used to find distinguishing TCR V-J signatures. Once sampling was done, hyperthyroidism patients were given methimazole at a starting dose of 30 mg daily, whereas ophthalmopathy patients were given high-dose intravenous methylprednisolone. The roughly 91 discovery patients were randomly divided into training and test sets at a 7:3 ratio. The paper's findings and limits, for the study overall: In cross-validation, a model built on a 13 V-J signature told ophthalmopathy apart from stable hyperthyroidism with 85% to 90% sensitivity and about 81% specificity, and in testing the same model reached 80%/75%. Most expanded thyroid clonotypes (frequency above 0.001) were also detected in blood, a finding suggesting that blood repertoires may reflect thyroid immune responses. In validation, progression to ophthalmopathy was predicted by the model with roughly 69% sensitivity and around 75% specificity, a median of approximately 6.5 months before onset. No statistical method was used to fix the sample size in advance, and group allocation was not hidden from the investigators.

Ophthalmopathy patients had moderately to severely active disease, Clinical Activity Score of at least 3, NOSPECS grade of at least 4, and duration under 3 months. The study excluded patients with uncontrolled infections, other autoimmune diseases, pregnancy or lactation. Clinical symptoms, serum thyroxine and TRAb, thyroid ultrasound, and orbital computed tomography formed the basis for the diagnoses. PBMCs were isolated from more than 8 ml of fresh peripheral blood by Ficoll-Paque density gradient centrifugation. Trizol reagent was used to extract total RNA, and RNA quality was then checked on an Agilent 2100 Bioanalyzer. The sequencing sample was made of blood. The source of this sequence is a woman aged 25-40 years with Graves' ophthalmopathy.

CDR3 protein: CACAGTVYGYTF. The DNA sequence is TGTGCCTGCGCCGGGACAGTCTATGGCTACACCTTC. The chain was built from TRBV30 and TRBJ1-2; 7 bases in the middle match TRBD1. Trimmed from V: 6 bases; trimmed from J: 4 bases; junction bases lacking a gene match: 5. CDR1 is given as GTSNPN and CDR2 as SVGIG, both from the germline V gene (reference sequence). CDR3 length: 12 amino acids, cysteine to phenylalanine. Here the CDR3 DNA is all that survives: 36 bases in frame from base 1. Beyond the CDR3, the reference TRBV30 and TRBJ1-2 genes provide the residues; the full variable domain reads: SQTIHQWPATLVQPVGSPLSLECTVEGTSNPNLYWYRQAAGRGLQLLFYSVGIGQISSEVPQNLSASRPQDRQFILSSKKLLLSDSGFYLCACAGTVYGYTFGSGTRLTVV.